A selection of T cell receptor beta chains follows, all from one sample in a study of blood T cell repertoires in COVID-19. Profiled with immunoSEQ multiplex PCR; TCRdb holds only in-frame clones, not every one. This table holds about 100,000 clones, around 79% found once. Material: peripheral blood. Receptors originate from an elderly woman with active or convalescent COVID-19. Both conserved end residues are part of each CDR3. D genes are given only for firm matches. Not every row has a clone size; where given, it reads once, few, many or a size class.

j_call: TRBJ1-1; v_call: TRBV20-1; clone_size: .; d_call: .; cdr3_aa: CSASGGGTEAFF; cdr3_nt: TGCAGTGCTAGTGGAGGGGGCACTGAAGCTTTCTTT
j_call: TRBJ2-7; v_call: TRBV7-9; clone_size: .; d_call: TRBD1; cdr3_aa: CASSSTGTATYEQYF; cdr3_nt: TGTGCCAGCAGCTCTACCGGGACAGCCACCTACGAGCAGTACTTC
j_call: TRBJ2-7; v_call: TRBV7-2; clone_size: .; d_call: TRBD2; cdr3_aa: CASSLRLAPHEQYF; cdr3_nt: TGTGCCAGCAGCCTGCGACTAGCGCCACACGAGCAGTACTTC
j_call: TRBJ2-2; v_call: TRBV29-1; clone_size: .; d_call: .; cdr3_aa: CSVGLQVTGELFF; cdr3_nt: TGCAGCGTTGGGCTTCAAGTCACCGGGGAGCTGTTTTTT
j_call: TRBJ2-7; v_call: TRBV25-1; clone_size: many; d_call: .; cdr3_aa: CASSEHGGGEHSYEQYF; cdr3_nt: TGTGCCAGCAGTGAACATGGAGGGGGGGAACACTCCTACGAGCAGTACTTC
j_call: TRBJ2-7; v_call: TRBV7-2; clone_size: once; d_call: TRBD2; cdr3_aa: CASSSTGTSGSYEQYF; cdr3_nt: TGTGCCAGCAGTTCAACCGGGACTAGCGGGAGTTACGAGCAGTACTTC
j_call: TRBJ2-3; v_call: TRBV5-6; clone_size: .; d_call: TRBD1; cdr3_aa: CASSTGTGPTDTQYF; cdr3_nt: TGTGCCAGCAGCACCGGGACAGGCCCCACAGATACGCAGTATTTT
j_call: TRBJ2-7; v_call: TRBV6-5; clone_size: once; d_call: .; cdr3_aa: CASRTSYEQYF; cdr3_nt: TGTGCCAGCCGAACCAGCTACGAGCAGTACTTC
j_call: TRBJ2-1; v_call: TRBV5-1; clone_size: .; d_call: TRBD1; cdr3_aa: CASSWMDRVNNEQFF; cdr3_nt: TGCGCCAGCAGCTGGATGGACAGGGTCAACAATGAGCAGTTCTTC
j_call: TRBJ2-3; v_call: TRBV6-2/TRBV6-3; clone_size: .; d_call: TRBD2; cdr3_aa: CASSLAGGRTDTQYF; cdr3_nt: TGTGCCAGCAGCCTAGCGGGAGGGCGCACAGATACGCAGTATTTT
j_call: TRBJ1-1; v_call: TRBV5-6; clone_size: .; d_call: .; cdr3_aa: CASTNWGGDTEAFF; cdr3_nt: TGTGCCAGCACCAATTGGGGGGGCGACACTGAAGCTTTCTTT
j_call: TRBJ2-1; v_call: TRBV6-1; clone_size: .; d_call: TRBD1; cdr3_aa: CASSGVPGQGSYNEQFF; cdr3_nt: TGTGCCAGCAGTGGCGTCCCGGGACAGGGATCCTACAATGAGCAGTTCTTC
j_call: TRBJ2-3; v_call: TRBV7-3; clone_size: .; d_call: TRBD2; cdr3_aa: CASSLELARDTQYF; cdr3_nt: TGTGCCAGCAGCTTAGAACTAGCGAGGGATACGCAGTATTTT
j_call: TRBJ2-2; v_call: TRBV4-1; clone_size: .; d_call: TRBD1; cdr3_aa: CASSHPTHGQGNTGELFF; cdr3_nt: TGCGCCAGCAGCCATCCCACACACGGACAGGGGAACACCGGGGAGCTGTTTTTT
j_call: TRBJ1-2; v_call: TRBV5-1; clone_size: .; d_call: TRBD1; cdr3_aa: CASSQGTGGYGYTF; cdr3_nt: TGTGCCAGCAGCCAAGGGACAGGGGGCTATGGCTACACCTTC
j_call: TRBJ1-2; v_call: TRBV19; clone_size: .; d_call: .; cdr3_aa: CASLTGTYGYTF; cdr3_nt: TGTGCCAGCCTTACAGGAACCTATGGCTACACCTTC
j_call: TRBJ2-3; v_call: TRBV4-3; clone_size: .; d_call: .; cdr3_aa: CASSQAQAADTQYF; cdr3_nt: TGCGCCAGCAGCCAAGCCCAGGCAGCAGATACGCAGTATTTT
j_call: TRBJ2-3; v_call: TRBV5-6; clone_size: .; d_call: .; cdr3_aa: CASSPEGITDTQYF; cdr3_nt: TGTGCCAGCAGCCCGGAGGGGATCACAGATACGCAGTATTTT
j_call: TRBJ1-2; v_call: TRBV7-9; clone_size: .; d_call: .; cdr3_aa: CASSLGQNYGYTF; cdr3_nt: TGTGCCAGCAGCTTAGGACAGAACTATGGCTACACCTTC
j_call: TRBJ2-1; v_call: TRBV20-1; clone_size: .; d_call: .; cdr3_aa: CSASQGAHNEQFF; cdr3_nt: TGCAGTGCTAGTCAGGGTGCCCACAATGAGCAGTTCTTC
j_call: TRBJ2-7; v_call: TRBV7-2; clone_size: .; d_call: TRBD1; cdr3_aa: CASSLDRGRDEQYF; cdr3_nt: TGTGCCAGCAGCTTAGACAGGGGGCGCGACGAGCAGTACTTC
j_call: TRBJ2-7; v_call: TRBV21-1; clone_size: .; d_call: .; cdr3_aa: CASSKGQGSYEQYF; cdr3_nt: TGTGCCAGCAGCAAGGGACAGGGATCCTACGAGCAGTACTTC
j_call: TRBJ1-2; v_call: TRBV7-9; clone_size: .; d_call: .; cdr3_aa: CASSFWEGSKRNYGYTF; cdr3_nt: TGTGCCAGCAGCTTTTGGGAGGGGTCGAAGAGAAACTATGGCTACACCTTC
j_call: TRBJ2-5; v_call: TRBV19; clone_size: .; d_call: TRBD2; cdr3_aa: CASTRTSGPQETQYF; cdr3_nt: TGTGCCAGTACCAGGACTAGCGGGCCGCAAGAGACCCAGTACTTC
j_call: TRBJ2-3; v_call: TRBV24-1; clone_size: once; d_call: .; cdr3_aa: CATSDRPPSDTQYF; cdr3_nt: TGTGCCACCAGTGATCGTCCCCCCTCGGATACGCAGTATTTT
j_call: TRBJ1-2; v_call: TRBV20-1; clone_size: .; d_call: .; cdr3_aa: CSARTAYGYTF; cdr3_nt: TGCAGTGCTAGGACAGCCTATGGCTACACCTTC
j_call: TRBJ1-1; v_call: TRBV11-2; clone_size: once; d_call: .; cdr3_aa: CASSFYGEAFF; cdr3_nt: TGTGCCAGCAGCTTTTACGGTGAAGCTTTCTTT
j_call: TRBJ1-5; v_call: TRBV19; clone_size: .; d_call: .; cdr3_aa: CASSSPAGVGNQPQHF; cdr3_nt: TGTGCCAGTAGTTCCCCTGCGGGGGTCGGCAATCAGCCCCAGCATTTT
j_call: TRBJ2-7; v_call: TRBV6-4; clone_size: .; d_call: TRBD2; cdr3_aa: CASSSGTRNYEQYF; cdr3_nt: TGTGCCAGCAGCTCCGGGACTAGGAACTACGAGCAGTACTTC
j_call: TRBJ2-1; v_call: TRBV18; clone_size: .; d_call: .; cdr3_aa: CASSPTIGAFNNEQFF; cdr3_nt: TGTGCCAGCTCACCGACCATAGGGGCGTTCAACAATGAGCAGTTCTTC
j_call: TRBJ2-1; v_call: TRBV6-5; clone_size: .; d_call: .; cdr3_aa: CASRETISSYNEQFF; cdr3_nt: TGTGCCAGCAGAGAGACAATTAGCTCCTACAATGAGCAGTTCTTC
j_call: TRBJ1-2; v_call: TRBV7-9; clone_size: .; d_call: .; cdr3_aa: CASSATLGHLRFNYGYTF; cdr3_nt: TGTGCCAGCAGCGCGACTCTCGGACACCTCCGCTTTAACTATGGCTACACCTTC
j_call: TRBJ1-1; v_call: TRBV2; clone_size: .; d_call: .; cdr3_aa: CASIRDINTEAFF; cdr3_nt: TGTGCCAGCATCCGGGACATAAACACTGAAGCTTTCTTT
j_call: TRBJ2-3; v_call: TRBV7-9; clone_size: .; d_call: TRBD2; cdr3_aa: CASSLLAGGGTQYF; cdr3_nt: TGTGCCAGCAGCTTACTAGCGGGAGGGGGTACGCAGTATTTT
j_call: TRBJ2-7; v_call: TRBV19; clone_size: .; d_call: TRBD1; cdr3_aa: CASSRGQRYEQYF; cdr3_nt: TGTGCCAGTAGTAGGGGACAGCGCTACGAGCAGTACTTC
j_call: TRBJ2-1; v_call: TRBV11-3; clone_size: .; d_call: .; cdr3_aa: CASSLSPGADEQFF; cdr3_nt: TGTGCCAGCAGCTTGTCACCAGGGGCGGATGAGCAGTTCTTC
j_call: TRBJ1-2; v_call: TRBV19; clone_size: .; d_call: .; cdr3_aa: CASSITGELNYGYTF; cdr3_nt: TGTGCCAGTAGTATTACCGGAGAACTAAACTATGGCTACACCTTC
j_call: TRBJ2-5; v_call: TRBV5-1; clone_size: .; d_call: TRBD2; cdr3_aa: CASSLGAGPQETQYF; cdr3_nt: TGTGCCAGCAGCTTGGGAGCGGGACCCCAAGAGACCCAGTACTTC
j_call: TRBJ2-1; v_call: TRBV5-1; clone_size: .; d_call: TRBD2; cdr3_aa: CASSLTGTNRYNEQFF; cdr3_nt: TGTGCCAGCAGCCTTACCGGGACTAACCGTTACAATGAGCAGTTCTTC
j_call: TRBJ2-7; v_call: TRBV7-8; clone_size: .; d_call: .; cdr3_aa: CASSFVGDGQYF; cdr3_nt: TGTGCCAGCAGCTTTGTCGGGGATGGGCAGTACTTC
j_call: TRBJ1-6; v_call: TRBV20-1; clone_size: .; d_call: .; cdr3_aa: CSASRQVDNSPLHF; cdr3_nt: TGCAGTGCTAGTAGACAGGTCGATAATTCACCCCTCCACTTT
j_call: TRBJ2-2; v_call: TRBV6-5; clone_size: .; d_call: TRBD1; cdr3_aa: CASPRTGEAGELFF; cdr3_nt: TGTGCCAGCCCTAGGACAGGGGAGGCCGGGGAGCTGTTTTTT